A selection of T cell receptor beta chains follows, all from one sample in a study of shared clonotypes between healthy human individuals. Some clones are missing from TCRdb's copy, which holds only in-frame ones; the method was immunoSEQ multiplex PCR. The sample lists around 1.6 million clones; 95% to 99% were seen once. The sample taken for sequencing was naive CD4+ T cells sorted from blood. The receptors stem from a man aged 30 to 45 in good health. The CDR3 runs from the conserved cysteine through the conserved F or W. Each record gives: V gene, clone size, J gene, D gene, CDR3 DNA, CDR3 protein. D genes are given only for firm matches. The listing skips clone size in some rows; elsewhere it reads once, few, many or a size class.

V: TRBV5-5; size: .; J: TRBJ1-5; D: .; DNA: TGTGCCAGCAGCTTGGCCGGGCAGGGTTATCAGCCCCAGCATTTT; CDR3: CASSLAGQGYQPQHF
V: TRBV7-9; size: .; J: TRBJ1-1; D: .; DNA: TGTGCCAGCAGACAGAACCTTGGCACTGAAGCTTTCTTT; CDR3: CASRQNLGTEAFF
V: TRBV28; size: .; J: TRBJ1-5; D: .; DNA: TGTGCCAGCAGCACGGCCCCGAGGGGGGATCAGCCCCAGCATTTT; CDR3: CASSTAPRGDQPQHF
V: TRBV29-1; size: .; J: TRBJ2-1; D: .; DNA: TGCAGCGTTGAAGACAGGAGCTCCTACAATGAGCAGTTCTTC; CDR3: CSVEDRSSYNEQFF
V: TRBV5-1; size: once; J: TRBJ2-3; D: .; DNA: TGCGCCAGCCAGACGGGACCTGGGGGTGGTACGCAGTATTTT; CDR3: CASQTGPGGGTQYF
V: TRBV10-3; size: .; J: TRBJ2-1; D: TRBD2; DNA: TGTGCCATCAGGCTGTCCCATAGCGGGAGGGCCCCCTACAATGAGCAGTTCTTC; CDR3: CAIRLSHSGRAPYNEQFF
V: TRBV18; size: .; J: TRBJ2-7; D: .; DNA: TGTGCCAGCTCACCACCAGGAAGGTTGGGATACGAGCAGTACTTC; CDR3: CASSPPGRLGYEQYF
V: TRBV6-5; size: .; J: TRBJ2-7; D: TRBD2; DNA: TGTGCCAGCAGTCGGACTAGCGGGAGATCCTACGAGCAGTACTTC; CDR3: CASSRTSGRSYEQYF
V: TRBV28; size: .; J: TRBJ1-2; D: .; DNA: TGTGCCAGCAGTTGGGTTGTGGGCTATGGCTACACCTTC; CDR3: CASSWVVGYGYTF
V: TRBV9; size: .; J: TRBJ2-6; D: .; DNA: TGTGCCAGCAGCGAATCCGGGACCTTACCCTCTGGGGCCAACGTCCTGACTTTC; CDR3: CASSESGTLPSGANVLTF
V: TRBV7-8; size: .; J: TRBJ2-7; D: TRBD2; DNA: TGTGCCAGCAGCTTAGAATTCCCGACTAGCGGTGTTTACGAGCAGTACTTC; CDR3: CASSLEFPTSGVYEQYF
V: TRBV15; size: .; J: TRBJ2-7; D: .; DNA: TGTGCCACCAGCAGGCTAGGAAATGTGGGGACGGATGTCGAGCAGTACTTC; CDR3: CATSRLGNVGTDVEQYF
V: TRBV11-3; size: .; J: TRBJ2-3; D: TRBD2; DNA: TGTGCCAGCAGCTACGGACTAGCGGGCACAGATACGCAGTATTTT; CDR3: CASSYGLAGTDTQYF
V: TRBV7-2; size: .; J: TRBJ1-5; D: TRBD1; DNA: TGTGCCAGCAGCGCTAGGGACAGGGACCCATTTTATAGCAATCAGCCCCAGCATTTT; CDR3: CASSARDRDPFYSNQPQHF
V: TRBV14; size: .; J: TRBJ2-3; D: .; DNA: TGTGCCAGCAGCCCCGGAGGGGTTACGCAGTATTTT; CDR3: CASSPGGVTQYF
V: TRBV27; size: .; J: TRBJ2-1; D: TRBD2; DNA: TGTGCCAGCAGTCCCGGGACTAGCGGGATTAATGAGCAGTTCTTC; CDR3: CASSPGTSGINEQFF
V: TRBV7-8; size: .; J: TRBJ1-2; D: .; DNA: TGTGCCAGCAGCTTACGGGTGGGGTCAGAAAACTATGGCTACACCTTC; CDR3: CASSLRVGSENYGYTF
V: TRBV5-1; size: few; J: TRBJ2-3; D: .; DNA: TGCGCCAGCAGCCCCTCCGGGACAACTAGCACAGATACGCAGTATTTT; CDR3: CASSPSGTTSTDTQYF
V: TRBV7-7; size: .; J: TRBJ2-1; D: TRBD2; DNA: TGTGCCAGCAGCCCCCTGCCCGGGACTAGCGGGGGGAGCTCCTACAATGAGCAGTTCTTC; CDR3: CASSPLPGTSGGSSYNEQFF
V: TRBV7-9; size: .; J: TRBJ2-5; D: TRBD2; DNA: TGTGCCAGCAGCTTATTCCTAGCGGGAGAGACCCAGTACTTC; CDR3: CASSLFLAGETQYF
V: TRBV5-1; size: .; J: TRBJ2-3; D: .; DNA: TGCGCCAGCAGCTCGACACTCACAGATACGCAGTATTTT; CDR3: CASSSTLTDTQYF
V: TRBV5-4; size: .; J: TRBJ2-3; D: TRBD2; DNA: TGTGCCAGCAGCGACACTAGCGGGAGCTCAGATACGCAGTATTTT; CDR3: CASSDTSGSSDTQYF
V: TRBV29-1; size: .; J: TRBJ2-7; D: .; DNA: TGCAGCGGATTAAACGATTACGAGCAGTACTTC; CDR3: CSGLNDYEQYF
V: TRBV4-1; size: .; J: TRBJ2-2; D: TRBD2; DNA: TGCGCCAGCAGCCAAGAGGTGACGGGAGGCGCCGGGGAGCTGTTTTTT; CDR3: CASSQEVTGGAGELFF
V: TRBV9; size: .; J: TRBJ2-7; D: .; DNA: TGTGCCAGCAGCGTAGGAAGCTCTAGGGTCGAGCAGTACTTC; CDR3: CASSVGSSRVEQYF
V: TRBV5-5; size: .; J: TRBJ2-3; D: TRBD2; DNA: TGTGCCAGCAGCTGGGGACTAGCGATTAGCACAGATACGCAGTATTTT; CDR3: CASSWGLAISTDTQYF
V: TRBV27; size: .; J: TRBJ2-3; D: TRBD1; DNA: TGTGCCAGCAGTTTATCGCGTGGACAGGGGATGATCGCAGATACGCAGTATTTT; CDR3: CASSLSRGQGMIADTQYF
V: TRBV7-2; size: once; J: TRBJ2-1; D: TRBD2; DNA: TGTGCCAGCAGCTCCCCCGGACTAGCGGGAGGTGAGCAGTTCTTC; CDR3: CASSSPGLAGGEQFF
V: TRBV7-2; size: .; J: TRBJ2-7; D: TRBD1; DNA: TGTGCCAGCAGCTTAGTGGGACAGTCCTACGAGCAGTACTTC; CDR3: CASSLVGQSYEQYF
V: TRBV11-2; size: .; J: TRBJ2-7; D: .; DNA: TGTGCCAGCAGCTTCGGGTCGGGCGAGCAGTACTTC; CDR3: CASSFGSGEQYF
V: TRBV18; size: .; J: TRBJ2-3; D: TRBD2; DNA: TGTGCCAGCTCACCAGCGGGGGCAGATACGCAGTATTTT; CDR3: CASSPAGADTQYF
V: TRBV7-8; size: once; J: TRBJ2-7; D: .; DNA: TGTGCCAGCAGCTTAGGTAGCTACGAGCAGTACTTC; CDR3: CASSLGSYEQYF
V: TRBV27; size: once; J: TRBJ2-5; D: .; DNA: TGTGCCAGCAGTTCGATAAGCCCTTTAGCGGCGGGGGAGACCCAGTACTTC; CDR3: CASSSISPLAAGETQYF
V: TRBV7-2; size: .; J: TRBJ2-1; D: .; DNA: TGTGCCAGCAGCCCCGAAATTGGGGAACAGTTCTTC; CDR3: CASSPEIGEQFF
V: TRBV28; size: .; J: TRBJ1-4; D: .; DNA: TGTGCCAGCGGTTTACCGACTCTTCGACCAACTAATGAAAAACTGTTTTTT; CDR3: CASGLPTLRPTNEKLFF
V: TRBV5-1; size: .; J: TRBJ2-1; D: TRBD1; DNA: TGCGCCAGCAGCTACCGAACAGGGGGCCTCGATGAGCAGTTCTTC; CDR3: CASSYRTGGLDEQFF
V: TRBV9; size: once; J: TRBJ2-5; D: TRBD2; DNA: TGTGCCAGCAGCCCAAGGACTAGCGGGAGCTCAGAGACCCAGTACTTC; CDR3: CASSPRTSGSSETQYF
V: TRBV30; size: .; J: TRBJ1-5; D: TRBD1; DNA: TGTGCCTGGAGTCCCTCGACCAGCAGGGGGCTTCAGCCCCAGCATTTT; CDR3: CAWSPSTSRGLQPQHF
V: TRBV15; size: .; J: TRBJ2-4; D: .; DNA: TGTGCCACCAGCAGAGGTAACAGCCCGCAGTACTTC; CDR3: CATSRGNSPQYF
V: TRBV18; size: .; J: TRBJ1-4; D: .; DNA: TGTGCCAGCTCCCCGAGTCGGAGAATCGCAACTAATGAAAAACTGTTTTTT; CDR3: CASSPSRRIATNEKLFF
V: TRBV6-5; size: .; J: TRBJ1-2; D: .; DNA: TGTGCCAGTGCCTCGGGGATCAACTATGGCTACACCTTC; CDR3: CASASGINYGYTF
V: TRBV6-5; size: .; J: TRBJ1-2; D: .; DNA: TGTGCCAGCAGTTACACAGGGCATAGCCTTGGCTACACCTTC; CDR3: CASSYTGHSLGYTF
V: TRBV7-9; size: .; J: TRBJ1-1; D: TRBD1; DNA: TGTGCCAGCAGCTTGGGACAGCCGAACACTGAAGCTTTCTTT; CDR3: CASSLGQPNTEAFF
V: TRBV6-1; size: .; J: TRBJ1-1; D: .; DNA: TGTGCCAGCAGTGTCGGAGGAAACACTGAAGCTTTCTTT; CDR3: CASSVGGNTEAFF
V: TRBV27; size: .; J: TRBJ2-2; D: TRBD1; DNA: TGTGCCAGCAGTAAGGGACAGGGGTTCATCGGGGAGCTGTTTTTT; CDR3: CASSKGQGFIGELFF
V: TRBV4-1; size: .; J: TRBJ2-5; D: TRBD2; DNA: TGCGCCAGCAGCCATGTAGGACTAGCGGGAAGCCAAGAGACCCAGTACTTC; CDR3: CASSHVGLAGSQETQYF
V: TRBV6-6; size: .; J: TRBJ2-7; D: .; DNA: TGTGCCAGCAGAAGAAGCTACGAGCAGTACTTC; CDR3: CASRRSYEQYF
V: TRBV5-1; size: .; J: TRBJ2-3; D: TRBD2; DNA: TGCGCCAGCAGCTCGTCTCAAAGCGGGAGGGCAGATACGCAGTATTTT; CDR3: CASSSSQSGRADTQYF
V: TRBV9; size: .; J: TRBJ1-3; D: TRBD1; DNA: TGTGCCAGCAGCGTAGGACAGGGGGGTGGAAACACCATATATTTT; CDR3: CASSVGQGGGNTIYF
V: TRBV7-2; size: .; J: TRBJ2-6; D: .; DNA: TGTGCCAGCAGCTTAAGTTCCGGATTCTCTGGGGCCAACGTCCTGACTTTC; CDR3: CASSLSSGFSGANVLTF
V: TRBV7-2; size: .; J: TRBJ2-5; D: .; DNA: TGTGCCAGCAGCTTTAGGGGACGCCAAGAGACCCAGTACTTC; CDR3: CASSFRGRQETQYF
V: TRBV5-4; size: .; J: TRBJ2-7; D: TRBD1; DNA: TGTGCCAGCAGCGACAGGGAACTCTACGAGCAGTACTTC; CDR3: CASSDRELYEQYF
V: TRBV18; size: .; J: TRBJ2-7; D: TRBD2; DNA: TGTGCCAGCTCACCAATTCCGGGCGGGGGGAGTGAGCAGTACTTC; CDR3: CASSPIPGGGSEQYF
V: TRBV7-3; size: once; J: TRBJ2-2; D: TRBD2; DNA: TGTGCCAGCAGCGCCCCGGGACTAGCGGGAACCGGGGAGCTGTTTTTT; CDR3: CASSAPGLAGTGELFF
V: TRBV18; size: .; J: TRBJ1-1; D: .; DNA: TGTGCCAGCTCACCACGTGAGGGGCGGGTGAACACTGAAGCTTTCTTT; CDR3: CASSPREGRVNTEAFF
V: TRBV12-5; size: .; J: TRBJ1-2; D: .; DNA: TGTGCTAGTGGTTTGTCTCTGGGGGACGGTGGCTACACCTTC; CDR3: CASGLSLGDGGYTF
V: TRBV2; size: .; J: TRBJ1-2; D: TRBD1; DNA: TGTGCCAGCACCCAAACTTGGGACAGCGTCTCTAACTATGGCTACACCTTC; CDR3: CASTQTWDSVSNYGYTF
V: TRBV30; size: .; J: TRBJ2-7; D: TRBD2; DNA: TGTGCCTGGAGTGCCGGGGGGAGCTACGAGCAGTACTTC; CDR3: CAWSAGGSYEQYF
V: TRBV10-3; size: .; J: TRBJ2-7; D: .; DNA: TGTGCCATCAGTGAGACAGTTGGCGAGCAGTACTTC; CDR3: CAISETVGEQYF
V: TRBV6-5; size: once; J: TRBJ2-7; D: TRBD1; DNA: TGTGCCAGCAGGCCCCGGGACAGGGACATGTACGAGCAGTACTTC; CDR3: CASRPRDRDMYEQYF